This T cell receptor beta chain comes out of a study of yellow fever vaccine responses in identical twins. Each CDR3 protein is one row after TCRdb ran MiXCR on the RT-PCR reads. The table has 25,000 or so distinct CDR3 sequences, 60% to 85% seen once. Trimming cost V 4 bases and J 1 base, with 8 bases left between them. Germline CDR1 and CDR2: DFQATT and SNEGSKA (reference sequence). The CDR3 totals 13 residues. A note on this clonotype: Its matching antigen is unknown.

Study findings and constraints: In identical twins, vaccine T cell responses appeared partly shared and partly individual.

The sample consisted of T cells from blood (PBMCs), unsorted or a sorted subset (not recorded which), taken before or after yellow fever vaccination (not recorded which). The rearrangement links TRBV20-1 to TRBJ1-5, with a tentative D call TRBD1 (5 bases). The clonotype was recovered from a woman under 30 who received the yellow fever vaccine. The CDR3: CSAIGQSNQPQHF. CDR3 sequence (DNA): TGCAGTGCTATCGGACAAAGCAATCAGCCCCAGCATTTT.